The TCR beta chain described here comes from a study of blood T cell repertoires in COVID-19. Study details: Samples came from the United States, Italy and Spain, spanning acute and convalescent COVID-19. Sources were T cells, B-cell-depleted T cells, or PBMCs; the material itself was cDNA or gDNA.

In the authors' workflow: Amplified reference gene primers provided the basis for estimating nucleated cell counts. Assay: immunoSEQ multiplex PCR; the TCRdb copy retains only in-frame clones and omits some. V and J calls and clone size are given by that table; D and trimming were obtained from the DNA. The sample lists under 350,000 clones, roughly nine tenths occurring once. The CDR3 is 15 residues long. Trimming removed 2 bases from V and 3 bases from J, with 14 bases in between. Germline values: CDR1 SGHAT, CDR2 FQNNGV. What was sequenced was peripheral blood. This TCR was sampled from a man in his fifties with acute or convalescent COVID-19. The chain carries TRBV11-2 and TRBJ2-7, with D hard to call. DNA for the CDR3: TGTGCCAGCAGCTTACTCACAGCCTCCTACTACGAGCAGTACTTC. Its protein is CASSLLTASYYEQYF.